The clone carrying this T cell receptor (beta chain) is a singleton in its sample. Its antigen is as yet unknown. The sample originates from a study of post-analysis software for immune sequencing data. cDNA libraries for TCR beta contained unique molecular identifiers. TCRdb re-called the PCR reads with MiXCR, one entry per CDR3 protein. Seen here are roughly 870,000 distinct CDR3 sequences, around 53% observed once, and the top ten hold 4.6%. The CDR3 runs 12 residues. Trimming left V 4 bases short and J 5 bases short, with 9 bases between. Germline V gene lookup returns CDR1 SGHRS and CDR2 YFSETQ. General study findings and limits: Controls showed lower frequencies than patients for five TRBV segments, and TRBV5-6, TRBV5-1 and TRBV20-1 were among these.

Source material: blood. This rearrangement joins TRBV5-1 to TRBJ1-1; D call uncertain. The sequence was collected from a girl between 5 and 17 years old with multiple sclerosis. The CDR3, as DNA: TGCGCCAGCAGCGACGGCTGGACTGAAGCTTTCTTT. This sequence encodes CASSDGWTEAFF.